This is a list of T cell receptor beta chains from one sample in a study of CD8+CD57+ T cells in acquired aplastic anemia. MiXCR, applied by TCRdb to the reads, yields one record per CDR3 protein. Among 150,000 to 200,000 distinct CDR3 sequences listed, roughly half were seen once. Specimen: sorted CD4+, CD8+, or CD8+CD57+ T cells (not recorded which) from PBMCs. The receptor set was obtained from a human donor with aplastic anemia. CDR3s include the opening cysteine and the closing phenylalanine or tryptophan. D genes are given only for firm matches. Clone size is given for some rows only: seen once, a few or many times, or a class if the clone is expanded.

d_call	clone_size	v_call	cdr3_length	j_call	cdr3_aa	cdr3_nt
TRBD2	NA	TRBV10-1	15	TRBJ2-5	CASSGLRGGQETQYF	TGCGCCAGCAGCGGCCTTCGGGGGGGTCAAGAGACCCAGTACTTC
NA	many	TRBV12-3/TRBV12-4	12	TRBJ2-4	CASSYGGNIQYF	TGTGCCAGCAGTTACGGGGGAAACATTCAGTACTTC
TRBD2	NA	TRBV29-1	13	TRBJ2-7	CGVAGEESYEQYF	TGCGGCGTTGCGGGAGAGGAGTCCTACGAGCAGTACTTC
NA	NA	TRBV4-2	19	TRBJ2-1	CASSPSPGRSGRAYNQQFF	TGTGCCAGCAGCCCTAGCCCGGGGAGGAGCGGAAGGGCCTACAATCAGCAGTTCTTC
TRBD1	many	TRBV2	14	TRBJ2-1	CASSGSFVWGQEFF	TGTGCCAGCAGTGGTTCGTTCGTGTGGGGACAGGAGTTCTTC
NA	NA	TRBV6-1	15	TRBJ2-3	CASSEGQQGTDTQYF	TGTGCCAGCAGTGAAGGACAGCAGGGCACAGATACGCAGTATTTT
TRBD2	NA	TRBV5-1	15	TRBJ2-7	CASSPGLEGSYEQYF	TGCGCCAGCAGCCCGGGACTAGAAGGCTCCTACGAGCAGTACTTC
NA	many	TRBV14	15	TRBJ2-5	CASSQVTGEQETQYF	TGTGCCAGCAGCCAAGTTACGGGGGAACAAGAGACCCAGTACTTC
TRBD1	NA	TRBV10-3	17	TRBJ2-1	CAISESGQGGVYQEQFF	TGTGCCATCAGTGAGTCGGGACAGGGTGGGGTATATCAGGAGCAGTTCTTC
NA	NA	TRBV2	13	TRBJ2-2	CAITGTVTGELFF	TGTGCCATTACAGGGACGGTCACCGGGGAGCTGTTTTTT
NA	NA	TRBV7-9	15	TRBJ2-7	CASSSKKGRNGEQYF	TGTGCCAGCAGCTCAAAAAAGGGACGGAACGGCGAGCAGTACTTC
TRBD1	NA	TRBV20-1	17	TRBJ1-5	CSARGHRGQNSNQPQHF	TGCAGTGCTAGAGGTCACAGGGGCCAAAATAGCAATCAGCCCCAGCATTTT
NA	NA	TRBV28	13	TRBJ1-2	CASLSLTNYGYTF	TGTGCCAGCTTGTCTTTGACTAACTATGGCTACACCTTC
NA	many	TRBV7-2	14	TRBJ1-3	CASSIRVSGNTIYF	TGTGCCAGCAGCATCAGGGTCTCTGGAAACACCATATATTTT
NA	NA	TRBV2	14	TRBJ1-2	CASSEAAGTNGYTF	TGTGCCAGCAGTGAAGCCGCAGGGACCAACGGCTACACCTTC
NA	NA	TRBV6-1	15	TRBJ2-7	CASSEGVRDPYEQYF	TGTGCCAGCAGTGAAGGGGTTAGGGATCCCTACGAGCAGTACTTC
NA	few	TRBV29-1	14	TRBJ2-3	CSVLLQMATDTQYF	TGCAGCGTCCTCTTACAGATGGCCACAGATACGCAGTATTTT
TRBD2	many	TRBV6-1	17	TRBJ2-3	CASQPHPIAGPTDTQYF	TGTGCCAGCCAACCCCACCCTATAGCGGGACCCACAGATACGCAGTATTTT
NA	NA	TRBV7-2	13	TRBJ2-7	CASSRQVTDEQYF	TGTGCCAGCAGCCGACAGGTGACGGACGAGCAGTACTTC
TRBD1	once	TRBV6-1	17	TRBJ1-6	CASSPRKTGGYGSPLHF	TGTGCCAGCAGTCCAAGAAAGACAGGGGGCTACGGTTCACCCCTCCACTTT
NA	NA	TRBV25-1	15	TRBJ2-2	CASTSRDPRTGELFF	TGTGCCAGCACCTCCCGGGACCCGAGGACCGGGGAGCTGTTTTTT
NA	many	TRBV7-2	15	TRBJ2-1	CASSVGVSSYNEQFF	TGTGCCAGCAGCGTAGGAGTTAGCTCCTACAATGAGCAGTTCTTC
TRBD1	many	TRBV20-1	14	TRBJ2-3	CSARQGWGTDTQYF	TGCAGTGCGAGACAGGGGTGGGGCACAGATACGCAGTATTTT
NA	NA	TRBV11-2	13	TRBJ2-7	CASSLRASYEQYF	TGTGCCAGCAGCTTACGGGCGTCCTACGAGCAGTACTTC
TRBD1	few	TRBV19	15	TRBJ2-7	CASSTQWTGSYEQYF	TGTGCCAGTAGTACACAATGGACAGGGTCTTACGAGCAGTACTTC
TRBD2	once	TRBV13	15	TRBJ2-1	CASSLFPGGYNEQFF	TGTGCCAGCAGCTTATTCCCGGGGGGATACAATGAGCAGTTCTTC
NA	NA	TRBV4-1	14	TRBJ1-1	CASSQDGLDTEALF	TGCGCCAGCAGCCAAGACGGGCTTGACACTGAAGCTCTCTTT
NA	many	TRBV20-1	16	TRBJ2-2	CSARGPPAGRIGELFF	TGCAGTGCTAGAGGTCCCCCTGCGGGGCGTATCGGGGAGCTGTTTTTT
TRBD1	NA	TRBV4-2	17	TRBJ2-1	CASSQEGTGLTYNEQFF	TGTGCCAGCAGCCAAGAAGGGACAGGGCTTACCTACAATGAGCAGTTCTTC
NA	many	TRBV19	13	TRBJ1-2	CASSFTGPYGYTF	TGTGCCAGTAGTTTTACAGGCCCCTATGGCTACACCTTC
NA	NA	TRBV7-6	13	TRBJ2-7	CASSLGSWNEQYF	TGTGCCAGCAGCTTAGGATCCTGGAACGAGCAGTACTTC
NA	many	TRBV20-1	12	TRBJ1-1	CSALQLLTEAFF	TGCAGTGCCTTACAGTTACTCACTGAAGCTTTCTTT
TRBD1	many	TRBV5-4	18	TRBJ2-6	CASSETGTGVSGANVLTF	TGTGCCAGCAGTGAGACCGGGACAGGAGTATCTGGGGCCAACGTCCTGACTTTC
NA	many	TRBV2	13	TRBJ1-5	CASSDDLLQPQHF	TGTGCCAGCAGTGATGACCTTTTGCAGCCCCAGCATTTT
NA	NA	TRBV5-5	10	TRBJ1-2	CASSFGDYTF	TGTGCCAGCAGCTTCGGGGACTACACCTTC
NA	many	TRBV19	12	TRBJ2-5	CASSAGLETQYF	TGTGCCAGTAGTGCGGGTCTTGAGACCCAGTACTTC
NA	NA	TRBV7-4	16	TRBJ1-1	CASSLTGYGRNTEAFF	TGTGCCAGTAGCCTTACAGGGTATGGTAGGAACACTGAAGCTTTCTTT
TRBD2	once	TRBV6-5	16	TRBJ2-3	CASSYSRLAGTDTQYF	TGTGCCAGCAGTTACTCGAGACTAGCGGGCACAGATACGCAGTATTTT
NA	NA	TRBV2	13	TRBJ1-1	CASGGQLNTEAFF	TGTGCCAGCGGGGGACAACTGAACACTGAAGCTTTCTTT
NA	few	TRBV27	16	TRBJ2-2	CASSLSGAWVPGELFF	TGTGCCAGCAGTTTATCGGGAGCCTGGGTCCCTGGGGAGCTGTTTTTT
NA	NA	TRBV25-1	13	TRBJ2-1	CASSQPNDNEQFF	TGTGCCAGCAGTCAGCCAAATGACAATGAGCAGTTCTTC
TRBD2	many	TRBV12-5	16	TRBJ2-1	CASGLGPSGRGNEQFF	TGTGCTAGTGGTTTGGGCCCTAGCGGGAGAGGCAATGAGCAGTTCTTC
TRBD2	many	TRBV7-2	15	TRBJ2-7	CASSLGLAGFYEQYF	TGTGCCAGCAGCTTAGGGCTAGCGGGGTTCTACGAGCAGTACTTC
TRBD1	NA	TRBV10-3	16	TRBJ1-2	CAIRRDRGWGGYGYTF	TGTGCCATCAGGCGGGACAGGGGGTGGGGTGGGTATGGCTACACCTTC
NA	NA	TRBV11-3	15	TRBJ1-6	CASSLDERGNSPLHF	TGTGCCAGCAGCTTAGATGAAAGGGGTAATTCACCCCTCCACTTT
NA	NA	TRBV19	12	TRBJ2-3	CASSTTTDTQYF	TGTGCCAGTAGTACTACCACAGATACGCAGTATTTT
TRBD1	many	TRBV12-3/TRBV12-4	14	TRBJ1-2	CASSTKGAGVGYTF	TGTGCCAGCAGTACAAAGGGGGCTGGTGTGGGCTACACCTTC
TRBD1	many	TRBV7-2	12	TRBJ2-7	CAIDRDSYEQYF	TGTGCCATCGACAGGGACTCCTACGAGCAGTACTTC
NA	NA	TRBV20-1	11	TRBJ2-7	CSGRDSYEQYF	TGCAGTGGAAGGGACTCCTACGAGCAGTACTTC
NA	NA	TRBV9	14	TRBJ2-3	CASSVGGRTDTQYF	TGTGCCAGCAGCGTAGGCGGCCGCACAGATACGCAGTATTTT
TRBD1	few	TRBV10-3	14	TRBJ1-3	CAIRTGGAGNTIYF	TGTGCCATCAGGACAGGGGGGGCTGGAAACACCATATATTTT
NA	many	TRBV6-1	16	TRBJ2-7	CASSTIDRPGSYEQYF	TGTGCCAGCAGTACGATAGACAGGCCAGGCTCCTACGAGCAGTACTTC
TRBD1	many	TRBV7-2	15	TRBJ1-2	CASSDRGGVNYGYTF	TGTGCCAGCAGTGACAGGGGGGGGGTAAACTATGGCTACACCTTC
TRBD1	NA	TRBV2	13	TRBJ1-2	CASSEQGVYGYTF	TGTGCCAGCAGTGAACAGGGGGTTTATGGCTACACCTTC